The 17 T cell receptor beta chains presented below share a single source sample, sequenced in a study of identical twins. TCRdb independently ran MiXCR on the 5' RACE reads; one entry per CDR3 protein. This sample has 500,000 to 550,000 distinct CDR3 sequences, with less than 25% found just once. This sample also appeared in a second study, on T cells expressing NK-cell markers.

The sequenced sample consisted of CD4+ T cells sorted from blood. These receptor sequences come from a woman younger than 35 in good health.

The V call is TRBV20-1, the J call TRBJ1-1, with D hard to call. The CDR3 is 12 amino acids. Per germline, CDR1 DFQATT and CDR2 SNEGSKA (reference sequence). V was clipped by 6 bases and J by 4 bases, with 12 bases between them. CDR3 in amino acids: CSAPGEGTEAFF. DNA of the CDR3: TGCAGTGCCCCTGGGGAGGGCACTGAAGCTTTCTTT.

Ten or more counts support this clonotype. The rearrangement uses TRBV20-1 and TRBJ2-1, with 9 bases matching TRBD2. CDR3 length: 16 residues. CDR1 is DFQATT, CDR2 SNEGSKA, per germline (reference sequence). Trimming at V came to 2 bases and at J to 7 bases, leaving 12 bases not matched to a gene. CDR3 region: CSARFPGSGSRNEQFF. For the CDR3, the DNA is TGCAGTGCTAGATTCCCGGGTAGCGGGAGCCGGAATGAGCAGTTCTTC.

Only a few counts were recorded for this clonotype. This chain links TRBV20-1 with TRBJ1-4, with a tentative D call TRBD1 (6 bases). The germline V and J ends were trimmed by 5 bases and 8 bases, with 18 bases remaining between them. The CDR3 runs to 14 residues. The germline CDR1 and CDR2 sequences are DFQATT and SNEGSKA (reference sequence). The CDR3 is CSAWSGGANEKLFF. Here the CDR3 DNA reads TGCAGTGCTTGGAGTGGGGGGGCAAACGAAAAACTGTTTTTT.

This clonotype was observed a few times. The chain has TRBV19 and TRBJ2-7; 9 bases agree with TRBD1. The V segment lost 7 bases and the J segment 2 bases; nucleotides outside the gene matches: 3. CDR3 length: 13 amino acids. Germline CDR1 and CDR2: LNHDA and SQIVND (reference sequence). CDR3 nucleotides: TGTGCCAGTAATGGACAGGGGACCTACGAGCAGTACTTC. Amino acids: CASNGQGTYEQYF.

This clonotype was counted only a few times. CDR3 in DNA: TGTGCCAGCATTCCAGCAGGCCAGGGTATGACTGAAGCTTTCTTT. It yields the protein CASIPAGQGMTEAFF. The rearrangement uses TRBV6-2 or TRBV6-3 and TRBJ1-1, with D tentatively TRBD1 (5 bases). CDR3 length equals 15 residues. Germline CDR1 reads MNHEY; CDR2 reads SVGEGT. Trimming took off 7 bases at V and 5 bases at J, with 20 bases between the two ends.

This clonotype was detected many times. The V and J genes are TRBV20-1 and TRBJ1-1; D might be TRBD1 (5 bases). This CDR3 spans 11 amino acids. Germline V CDR1 and CDR2: DFQATT, SNEGSKA (reference sequence). V was pared by 3 bases and J by 7 bases, with 9 bases between. Here the CDR3 reads CSASLGREAFF. The CDR3 coding sequence is TGCAGTGCTAGTTTGGGACGTGAAGCTTTCTTT.

The CDR3: CLRQGLGTEAFF. DNA of the CDR3: TGCTTACGACAGGGGTTGGGCACTGAAGCTTTCTTT. V and J are TRBV20-1 and TRBJ1-1, with 8 positions matching TRBD1. The CDR3 spans 12 residues. Germline values: CDR1 DFQATT, CDR2 SNEGSKA (reference sequence).

The chain links TRBV28 to TRBJ2-2; D is ambiguous. The CDR3 sequence is 13 residues long. Germline V gives CDR1 MDHEN, CDR2 SYDVKM. V lost 6 bases and J lost 6, with 11 bases in between. Here the CDR3 reads CASSQSWAGELFF. CDR3 coding DNA: TGTGCCAGCAGCCAAAGTTGGGCCGGGGAGCTGTTTTTT.

The chain employs TRBV20-1 and TRBJ2-1; possible D gene TRBD1, 5 bases. Trimming left V 5 bases short and J 4 bases short, with 18 bases between. The CDR3 has 15 residues. Germline V CDR1 and CDR2: DFQATT, SNEGSKA (reference sequence). CDR3 sequence (DNA): TGCAGTGCTCCCGACAGCCTGAACCGATACAATGAGCAGTTCTTC. Translated, it gives CSAPDSLNRYNEQFF.

This clonotype was seen many times. In DNA form, the CDR3 reads TGTGCCAGCAGTTTTGGGTCGGGACATCGGTACACCTTC. Translating it yields CASSFGSGHRYTF. This chain uses TRBV12-3 or TRBV12-4 with TRBJ1-2; possible D gene TRBD1, 6 bases. This CDR3 spans 13 amino acids. V was cut by 3 bases and J by 11 bases, with 16 bases left in between.

This clonotype turned up a few times. The V gene is TRBV5-5, the J gene TRBJ2-3; perhaps D is TRBD1 or TRBD2 (5 bases each). Trimming removed 2 bases at V and 1 base at J, with 11 bases between. The germline gives CDR1 SGHKS, CDR2 YYEKEE (reference sequence). The CDR3 sequence is 15 residues long. CDR3 in amino acids: CASSFSGPGTDTQYF. CDR3 coding DNA: TGTGCCAGCAGCTTTTCGGGACCCGGCACAGATACGCAGTATTTT.

A few counts support this clonotype. The rearrangement joins TRBV6-1 to TRBJ1-1; D remains ambiguous. Between the trimmed V and J ends, which lost 7 bases and 2 bases, there was a span of 17 bases. Per the germline V gene, CDR1 is MNHNS and CDR2 is SASEGT. CDR3 length: 15 residues. The CDR3 DNA follows: TGTGCCAGCACCCTATATACAGCCACAAACACTGAAGCTTTCTTT. This codes for CASTLYTATNTEAFF.

This clonotype was counted between two and nine times. The chain couples TRBV5-1 to TRBJ2-2, with D perhaps matching TRBD1 (5 bases). Trimming removed 2 bases from V and 3 bases from J, with 11 bases in between. From germline, CDR1 is SGHRS and CDR2 YFSETQ. This CDR3 region has 15 residues. As DNA, the CDR3 is TGCGCCAGCAGCTTTTCCAGGGCGGACACCGGGGAGCTGTTTTTT. Translating it yields CASSFSRADTGELFF.

This clonotype was seen a handful of times. The chain recombines TRBV15 with TRBJ2-5; D perhaps matches TRBD1 (5 bases). The CDR3 sequence is 14 residues long. Germline V gene data show CDR1 as LNHNV and CDR2 as YYDKDF (reference sequence). Trimming pared 1 base from V and 4 bases from J, leaving 10 bases between. CDR3 residues: CATSRANRRETQYF. The DNA for the CDR3 is TGTGCCACCAGCAGAGCGAACAGGCGAGAGACCCAGTACTTC.

This chain uses TRBV7-2 with TRBJ1-2; no firm D call. CDR3 length equals 12 residues. V was clipped by 5 bases and J by 5 bases, with 9 bases between them. Germline CDR1 reads SGHTA; CDR2 reads FQGNSA. The CDR3: CASSARLYGYTF. CDR3 nucleotide sequence: TGTGCCAGCAGCGCCCGGCTTTATGGCTACACCTTC.

The chain carries TRBV20-1 and TRBJ2-3, with D unresolved. This CDR3 is built from 13 residues. Germline assignment: CDR1 DFQATT and CDR2 SNEGSKA (reference sequence). V lost 3 bases to trimming and J lost 6 bases, with 13 bases between them. This CDR3 reads CSASRGVGDTQYF. The CDR3 nucleotides are TGCAGTGCTAGCCGTGGGGTCGGGGATACGCAGTATTTT.

In this sample, this clonotype turned up a few times. V is TRBV12-3 or TRBV12-4 and J is TRBJ1-2; D unclear. Trimming left V 7 bases short and J 2 bases short, with 11 bases between. The CDR3 consists of 13 residues. The CDR3 DNA reads as TGTGCCAGCAATAGGGCCCAGAACTATGGCTACACCTTC. It yields the protein CASNRAQNYGYTF.